The 31 T cell receptor beta chains below come from one sample, sequenced in a study of T-cell reconstitution after alpha-beta-depleted transplantation in children. Library preparation (for TCRbeta) was performed with unique molecular identifiers. One entry per CDR3 protein, called by TCRdb with MiXCR from the PCR reads. The sample consists of approximately 250,000 distinct CDR3 sequences, about a quarter of them appearing once. The starting material was PBMCs, obtained before TCRalphabeta/CD19-depleted stem cell transplant. Receptors were obtained from a girl aged 2 to 9 with Fanconi anemia, due to receive a stem cell transplant.

This clonotype came up many times. The chain combines TRBV5-1 with TRBJ2-1; D uncertain. The CDR3 runs to 13 residues. Germline-derived CDR1 and CDR2 are SGHRS and YFSETQ. V lost 0 bases and J 9 bases, leaving 10 bases between the germline ends. CDR3 nucleotide sequence: TGCGCCAGCAGCTTGGTCGGAGCCAGTGAGCAGTTCTTC. Translated: CASSLVGASEQFF.

This clonotype was detected only a few times. The V call is TRBV29-1, the J call TRBJ2-3, with a possible D match to TRBD1 (5 bases). The CDR3 length is 13 residues. Trimming took off 4 bases at V and 1 base at J, with 9 bases between the two ends. Germline CDR1 reads SQVTM; CDR2 reads ANQGSEA. DNA of the CDR3: TGCAGCGTTGTCAGGGCTGGCACAGATACGCAGTATTTT. Protein sequence: CSVVRAGTDTQYF.

The chain couples TRBV28 to TRBJ2-7, with D possibly being TRBD1 (6 bases). The CDR3 is 15 residues long. Germline CDR1 MDHEN, CDR2 SYDVKM. Deletions cut 2 bases from V and 6 bases from J, with 17 bases between. CDR3 sequence reads: CASSLGGRWDTEQYF. DNA for the CDR3: TGTGCCAGCAGTTTAGGGGGTAGGTGGGACACCGAGCAGTACTTC.

The chain combines TRBV3-1 with TRBJ1-1; possibly TRBD1 for D (6 bases). V was clipped by 1 base and J by 6 bases, with 18 bases between them. Germline CDR1 and CDR2: LGHDT and YNNKEL (reference sequence). The CDR3 loop spans 16 amino acids. CDR3 nucleotides: TGTGCCAGCAGCCAAGGTCCACAGGGCGGGGGACCTGAAGCTTTCTTT. Its protein is CASSQGPQGGGPEAFF.

The DNA for the CDR3 is TGTGCCAGCAGTTTAGTAGGCTCACCAAAGGAGCAGTACTTC. It encodes CASSLVGSPKEQYF. This rearrangement joins TRBV12-3 or TRBV12-4 to TRBJ2-7; D remains ambiguous. The V end lost 1 base, the J end lost 7 bases, and 14 bases lay between the germline ends. The CDR3 totals 14 residues.

V is TRBV11-2 and J is TRBJ2-5; no clear D. The CDR3 contains 15 residues. Per germline, CDR1 SGHAT and CDR2 FQNNGV. Trimming removed 4 bases at V and 5 bases at J, with 17 bases between. The CDR3 coding sequence is TGTGCCAGCAGCTCTACTGTGGGAACCCGGGAGACCCAGTACTTC. Amino acid sequence: CASSSTVGTRETQYF.

This chain links TRBV7-2 with TRBJ2-7, with 7 nucleotides matching TRBD2. V dropped 2 bases and J dropped 1; count of bases not matched to a gene: 5. The CDR3 runs 15 residues. Germline lookup yields CDR1 SGHTA and CDR2 FQGNSA. The CDR3 sequence is CASSLMWGGSYEQYF. CDR3 DNA: TGTGCCAGCAGCTTAATGTGGGGGGGTTCCTACGAGCAGTACTTC. The entire variable domain, with the rest obtained from reference TRBV7-2 and TRBJ2-7, is as follows: GAGVSQSPSNKVTEKGKDVELRCDPISGHTALYWYRQSLGQGLEFLIYFQGNSAPDKSGLPSDRFSAERTGGSVSTLTIQRTQQEDSAVYLCASSLMWGGSYEQYFGPGTRLTVT.

This clonotype was recorded at least ten times. The chain has TRBV20-1 and TRBJ2-2; no firm D call. Germline V gene lookup returns CDR1 DFQATT and CDR2 SNEGSKA (reference sequence). The ends were cut back, 0 bases at V and 5 bases at J, with 7 bases in the middle. The CDR3 consists of 13 residues. In DNA, the CDR3 is TGCAGTGCTAGAGATCTGAGGACCGGGGAGCTGTTTTTT. It specifies CSARDLRTGELFF.

This clonotype was recorded at least ten times. The CDR3 spells CASSLELAGVQETQYF. CDR3 nucleotides: TGCGCCAGCAGCCTGGAACTAGCGGGGGTCCAAGAGACCCAGTACTTC. The rearrangement uses TRBV5-1 and TRBJ2-5; the match to TRBD2 covers 11 bases. The CDR3 is made up of 16 amino acids. With V trimmed by 4 bases and J by 1 base, 6 bases remained unmatched. Germline CDR1 reads SGHRS; CDR2 reads YFSETQ.

This chain links TRBV11-2 with TRBJ1-1; D unresolved. The CDR3 length is 13 residues. Germline V gene sequence: CDR1 SGHAT, CDR2 FQNNGV. V shed 1 base and J shed 4 bases, with 7 bases lying between them. The CDR3 loop is CASSLGQPTEAFF. CDR3 DNA: TGTGCCAGCAGCTTAGGCCAACCCACTGAAGCTTTCTTT.

The chain employs TRBV7-2 and TRBJ1-2, with D possibly TRBD1 on 6 matching bases. The CDR3 sequence is 13 residues long. CDR1 and CDR2 (germline): SGHTA, FQGNSA. Trimming left V 4 bases short and J 0 bases short, with 6 bases between. Here the CDR3 DNA reads TGTGCCAGCAGCTGGACAGCTAACTATGGCTACACCTTC. Translation: CASSWTANYGYTF.

The V gene is TRBV29-1, the J gene TRBJ2-7; 11 nucleotides match TRBD1. The V gene end was trimmed by 7 bases and the J gene end by 6 bases; junction bases not matched to a gene: 11. The CDR3 loop spans 14 amino acids. Germline CDR1 SQVTM, CDR2 ANQGSEA. CDR3 amino acids: CSACFGQGASEQYF. The CDR3 DNA is TGCAGCGCCTGTTTTGGACAGGGGGCCTCCGAGCAGTACTTC.

J is TRBJ2-7 and V is TRBV20-1; 7 nucleotides line up with TRBD1. V shed 3 bases and J 5 bases; nucleotides not matched to a gene: 7. This CDR3 has 13 amino acids. The germline V gene has CDR1 DFQATT and CDR2 SNEGSKA (reference sequence). CDR3 coding DNA: TGCAGTGCTAGTCTAATAACAGGGGACGAGCAGTACTTC. It translates to CSASLITGDEQYF.

The V and J genes are TRBV11-1 and TRBJ2-7, with 7 bases matching TRBD1. CDR1 and CDR2 (germline): SGHAT, FQDESV (reference sequence). CDR3 length equals 13 residues. Trimming removed 6 bases from V and 5 bases from J; junction bases left unmatched: 7. The CDR3 reads CASRWTGNDEQYF. The CDR3 nucleotides are TGTGCCAGCAGATGGACAGGTAACGACGAGCAGTACTTC.

This clonotype was seen ten or more times. The V call is TRBV20-1, the J call TRBJ2-3, with no clear D. Germline CDR1 DFQATT, CDR2 SNEGSKA (reference sequence). V was trimmed by 0 bases and J by 0 bases, leaving 7 bases between them. This CDR3 spans 14 amino acids. The CDR3 region is CSARDFWSTDTQYF. In DNA form, the CDR3 reads TGCAGTGCTAGAGATTTTTGGAGCACAGATACGCAGTATTTT.

This clonotype was found many times. This chain uses TRBV4-2 with TRBJ2-7; 8 bases match TRBD2. The length of the CDR3 is 14 residues. V was clipped by 4 bases and J by 0 bases; unmatched bases: 2. Germline V CDR1 and CDR2: LGHNA, YNFKEQ. The CDR3: CASSRSGSSYEQYF. The CDR3, as DNA: TGTGCCAGCAGCCGCAGCGGGAGCTCCTACGAGCAGTACTTC.

This clonotype appeared a single time. This sequence joins TRBV7-2 and TRBJ2-5; tentatively, D is TRBD2 (7 bases). Deletions cut 0 bases from V and 3 bases from J, with 14 bases between. CDR1 and CDR2 from the germline V gene are SGHTA and FQGNSA. The CDR3 loop spans 16 amino acids. The chain's CDR3 is CASSLAGGLLKETQYF. The CDR3 DNA is TGTGCCAGCAGCTTAGCCGGGGGGCTACTGAAAGAGACCCAGTACTTC. The full variable domain, rest sourced from reference TRBV7-2 and TRBJ2-5, is GAGVSQSPSNKVTEKGKDVELRCDPISGHTALYWYRQSLGQGLEFLIYFQGNSAPDKSGLPSDRFSAERTGGSVSTLTIQRTQQEDSAVYLCASSLAGGLLKETQYFGPGTRLLVL.

The sample holds a few counts of this clonotype. This sequence joins TRBV29-1 and TRBJ2-1; tentative D call: TRBD1 (5 bases). Looked up from germline, CDR1 is SQVTM and CDR2 is ANQGSEA. The V end was cut by 6 bases, the J end by 6 bases, with 18 bases between. This CDR3 is built from 14 residues. CDR3 DNA: TGCAGCGTCCCTTTCCTGACAGACCCCAATGAGCAGTTCTTC. Its protein is CSVPFLTDPNEQFF.

V is TRBV29-1 and J is TRBJ2-5, with 9 bases identical to TRBD1. There are 14 residues in the CDR3. Trimming removed 6 bases from V and 2 bases from J; junction bases left unmatched: 7. The V gene's germline CDR1 is SQVTM and CDR2 ANQGSEA. The CDR3 nucleotides are TGCAGCGTCGGACAGGGGAGAATTCAAGAGACCCAGTACTTC. Its protein product is CSVGQGRIQETQYF.

The chain recombines TRBV12-3 or TRBV12-4 with TRBJ2-2; D is possibly TRBD1 (5 bases). The V end was cut by 2 bases, the J end by 8 bases, with 12 bases between. This CDR3 region has 14 residues. CDR3: CASSLKGSVGELFF. The CDR3 coding sequence is TGTGCCAGCAGTTTAAAGGGGTCTGTTGGGGAGCTGTTTTTT.

This sequence joins TRBV20-1 and TRBJ2-1; D gene ambiguous. In germline, CDR1 is DFQATT, CDR2 SNEGSKA (reference sequence). The CDR3 is 14 residues long. The V end was cut by 4 bases, the J end by 4 bases, with 14 bases between. For the CDR3, the DNA is TGCAGTGCTACCTACCACGGACCATACAATGAGCAGTTCTTC. This sequence encodes CSATYHGPYNEQFF.

This clonotype appeared many times. The rearrangement joins TRBV20-1 to TRBJ2-7; no clear D gene. Trimming stripped 6 bases from V and 0 bases from J, with 6 bases between. Looked up from germline, CDR1 is DFQATT and CDR2 is SNEGSKA (reference sequence). CDR3 length: 11 residues. This chain's CDR3 is CSASSSYEQYF. The CDR3 region has the DNA TGCAGTGCCAGTAGCTCCTACGAGCAGTACTTC.

In this sample, this clonotype turned up many times. The rearrangement uses TRBV12-3 or TRBV12-4 and TRBJ1-5; D gene uncertain. V was pared by 4 bases and J by 7 bases, with 11 bases between. The CDR3 consists of 13 residues. CDR3 in DNA: TGTGCCAGCAGTTCGGTGACTGGGCAGCCCCAGCATTTT. Translating it yields CASSSVTGQPQHF.

The chain employs TRBV5-2 and TRBJ2-1; the table gives TRBD1 as D, unverified against the DNA. TRBV5-2 is deemed a pseudogene. The CDR3 extends over 15 amino acids. This CDR3 is CARGPGTGTYNEQFF. The DNA for the CDR3 is TGTGCCAGGGGCCCCGGGACAGGGACCTACAATGAGCAGTTCTTC.

The gene calls are TRBV10-1 and TRBJ2-3; 13 bases line up with TRBD2. This CDR3 is 16 amino acids long. Germline CDR1 reads WNHNN; CDR2 reads SYGVQD (reference sequence). J lost 1 base, V lost 3 bases, and 1 base had no gene match. In DNA, the CDR3 is TGCGCCAGCAGTGACGGACTAGCGGGGGGCACAGATACGCAGTATTTT. This gives the protein CASSDGLAGGTDTQYF.

This clonotype came up many times. V is TRBV9 and J is TRBJ2-1; D call uncertain. The V and J ends lost 4 bases and 5 bases respectively, with 19 bases between them. The CDR3 spans 16 residues. CDR1 and CDR2 from the germline V gene are SGDLS and YYNGEE. CDR3 nucleotide sequence: TGTGCCAGCAGCAGTCGGGTGGGTCCCTTCGACAATGAGCAGTTCTTC. Protein sequence: CASSSRVGPFDNEQFF.

CDR3 nucleotide sequence: TGTGCCAGCAGCTCCTATAGAGTGGGTCGGGAGTACGAGCAGTACTTC. Its protein product is CASSSYRVGREYEQYF. The rearrangement uses TRBV7-2 and TRBJ2-7; TRBD2 might be the D (6 bases). Germline-derived CDR1 and CDR2 are SGHTA and FQGNSA. The V and J ends lost 4 bases and 4 bases respectively, with 20 bases between them. The CDR3 covers 16 residues.

The chain employs TRBV10-3 and TRBJ2-7, with 13 bases fitting TRBD2. From germline, CDR1 is ENHRY and CDR2 SYGVKD. The junction had 6 bases not matched to a gene; V was cut back by 8 bases and J by 2 bases. This CDR3 has 15 residues. CDR3 amino acids: CAIRTSGSLAYEQYF. Here the CDR3 DNA reads TGTGCCATCCGGACTAGCGGGAGCCTCGCCTACGAGCAGTACTTC.

This clonotype occurred many times. The CDR3 spells CSVDHPGKSYNEQFF. The CDR3 bases are TGCAGCGTTGACCATCCAGGGAAATCCTACAATGAGCAGTTCTTC. The V call is TRBV29-1, the J call TRBJ2-1; D perhaps matches TRBD1 (5 bases). This CDR3 region has 15 residues. CDR1 SQVTM and CDR2 ANQGSEA come from the germline V gene. V was clipped by 3 bases and J by 1 base, with 13 bases between them.

The table lists this clonotype with many counts. The rearrangement uses TRBV7-2 and TRBJ2-7; D perhaps matches TRBD1 (5 bases). This CDR3 contains 14 residues. Deletions cut 1 base from V and 2 bases from J, with 9 bases between. Per germline, CDR1 SGHTA and CDR2 FQGNSA. The CDR3 region has the DNA TGTGCCAGCAGCTTAGGGGCAGGGCCCTACGAGCAGTACTTC. Protein sequence: CASSLGAGPYEQYF.

The chain combines TRBV5-1 with TRBJ2-2, with D maybe TRBD2 (6 bases). This CDR3 comprises 15 residues. CDR1 SGHRS and CDR2 YFSETQ come from the germline V gene. Trimming left V 3 bases short and J 2 bases short, with 11 bases between. The CDR3 region is CASSYSGANTGELFF. The CDR3 region has the DNA TGCGCCAGCAGCTACTCGGGAGCTAACACCGGGGAGCTGTTTTTT.